This T cell receptor beta chain stems from a study of T cells after yellow fever vaccination. This clonotype was recorded at least ten times. The ends lost 4 bases at V and 6 bases at J; junction bases unmatched: 7. This CDR3 is built from 15 residues. Germline V gene lookup returns CDR1 MNHEY and CDR2 SMNVEV (reference sequence). Each CDR3 protein is one row after TCRdb ran MiXCR on the 5' RACE reads. The table lists under 250,000 distinct CDR3 sequences, 6.9% of them singletons. This specimen consisted of CD4+ T cells sorted from PBMCs, obtained 15 days after the yellow fever booster vaccination. This clonotype was obtained from a man aged 25-45 years who received the YFV17D yellow fever vaccine. The chain joins TRBV27 to TRBJ2-1; 9 bases line up with TRBD2. CDR3 region: CASSSQAGGFNEQFF. CDR3 sequence (DNA): TGTGCCAGCAGTTCACAGGCGGGAGGGTTCAATGAGCAGTTCTTC.